These T cell receptor beta chains were read from a single sample in a study of T cell responses to AZD1222 COVID-19 vaccine. Clones were read by immunoSEQ multiplex PCR, and TCRdb kept only the in-frame ones, dropping some. The sample consists of 80,000 or so clones, less than 95% of them appearing once. The starting material was peripheral blood, obtained 28 days after the second AZD1222 dose. Receptors were obtained from an adult who received the AZD1222 COVID-19 vaccine. Both conserved end residues are part of each CDR3. D genes are given only for firm matches. Size values are once, few and many counts, or a class for expanded clones, and some rows have none.

v_gene	j_gene	abundance	d_gene	CDR3aa	CDR3nt
TRBV25-1	TRBJ2-7	-	-	CASSPAYYEQYF	TGTGCCAGCAGTCCCGCTTACTACGAGCAGTACTTC
TRBV7-2	TRBJ2-1	-	-	CASRRGYEQFF	TGTGCCAGCAGGCGAGGGTATGAGCAGTTCTTC
TRBV19	TRBJ1-2	once	-	CASSPIDSRYGYTF	TGTGCCAGTAGCCCTATCGACAGTAGGTATGGCTACACCTTC
TRBV12-3/TRBV12-4	TRBJ2-1	-	-	CASSLINEQFF	TGTGCCAGCAGTTTAATCAATGAGCAGTTCTTC
TRBV21-1	TRBJ2-5	-	-	CAINKTGLETQYF	TGTGCCATCAACAAGACAGGGTTGGAGACCCAGTACTTC
TRBV19	TRBJ2-2	-	-	CASSDGAASDAGELFF	TGTGCCAGTAGTGACGGTGCGGCTAGCGATGCCGGGGAGCTGTTTTTT
TRBV5-4	TRBJ2-7	-	-	CASSSAGQIYEQYF	TGTGCCAGCAGTTCCGCCGGACAGATCTACGAGCAGTACTTC
TRBV11-2	TRBJ2-5	-	-	CASSLGSFGISAQYF	TGTGCCAGCAGCTTAGGGTCGTTCGGGATCTCGGCCCAGTACTTC
TRBV3-1/TRBV3-2	TRBJ2-1	-	-	CASSQGFQGYGNEQFF	TGTGCCAGCAGCCAAGGCTTTCAGGGGTATGGCAATGAGCAGTTCTTC
TRBV5-6	TRBJ2-1	-	TRBD2	CASSLPSGISYNEQFF	TGTGCCAGCAGTCTTCCTAGCGGTATTTCCTACAATGAGCAGTTCTTC
TRBV5-5	TRBJ1-5	-	-	CASGLDGASNQPQHF	TGTGCCAGCGGACTCGATGGGGCGAGCAATCAGCCCCAGCATTTT
TRBV13	TRBJ1-6	-	TRBD1	CASSSDREVYSPLHF	TGTGCCAGCAGCTCCGACAGGGAGGTTTATTCACCCCTCCACTTT
TRBV18	TRBJ1-5	-	-	CASSPSREVLGNQPQHF	TGTGCCAGCTCACCATCCAGGGAGGTATTAGGCAATCAGCCCCAGCATTTT
TRBV7-8	TRBJ1-1	once	TRBD1	CASTRGQKNTEAFF	TGTGCCAGCACGAGGGGACAGAAGAACACTGAAGCTTTCTTT
TRBV27	TRBJ2-1	few	TRBD1	CASSPRQGNEQFF	TGTGCCAGCAGTCCCCGACAGGGCAATGAGCAGTTCTTC
TRBV4-3	TRBJ2-2	-	-	CASSPGGANTGELFF	TGCGCCAGCAGCCCTGGTGGAGCGAACACCGGGGAGCTGTTTTTT
TRBV9	TRBJ2-7	-	TRBD1	CASSDDLQGAREQYF	TGTGCCAGCAGCGACGACCTGCAGGGGGCTCGAGAGCAGTACTTC
TRBV5-1	TRBJ2-3	-	TRBD2	CASSFFPDPGLAGSTDTQYF	TGCGCCAGCAGCTTTTTTCCTGATCCGGGACTAGCGGGTAGCACAGATACGCAGTATTTT
TRBV19	TRBJ1-2	-	-	CASSITNREGLYGYTF	TGTGCCAGTAGTATTACTAACCGGGAGGGCCTCTATGGCTACACCTTC
TRBV10-3	TRBJ2-1	-	-	CAISESSLRDNEQFF	TGTGCCATCAGTGAGTCGAGCCTCCGGGACAATGAGCAGTTCTTC
TRBV13	TRBJ2-7	few	TRBD1	CASSPRDRGYEQYF	TGTGCCAGCAGCCCCCGGGACAGGGGGTACGAGCAGTACTTC
TRBV5-1	TRBJ2-7	-	TRBD1	CASSLYLGQGAGEQYF	TGCGCCAGCAGCTTGTATTTGGGACAGGGGGCCGGCGAGCAGTACTTC
TRBV5-1	TRBJ2-3	-	TRBD2	CASSLGGSPTDTQYF	TGCGCCAGCAGCTTAGGCGGGAGCCCGACAGATACGCAGTATTTT
TRBV10-3	TRBJ1-1	-	-	CASNQGLVNTEAFF	TGTGCCTCCAACCAGGGGTTGGTGAACACTGAAGCTTTCTTT
TRBV12-3/TRBV12-4	TRBJ1-4	-	TRBD1	CASWRQGDEKLFF	TGTGCCAGCTGGAGGCAGGGGGATGAAAAACTGTTTTTT
TRBV5-1	TRBJ2-3	-	TRBD1	CASSSPDRGQDTQYF	TGCGCCAGCAGCTCCCCTGACAGGGGCCAAGATACGCAGTATTTT
TRBV4-3	TRBJ2-4	once	-	CASSQDVGGSAKNIQYF	TGCGCCAGCAGCCAAGATGTGGGGGGCTCTGCCAAAAACATTCAGTACTTC
TRBV2	TRBJ2-1	-	TRBD2	CASSSGGTSGVDEQFF	TGTGCCAGCTCCTCCGGCGGGACTAGCGGGGTAGATGAGCAGTTCTTC
TRBV6-6	TRBJ1-2	-	-	CASRTEDSYGYTF	TGTGCCAGCAGAACAGAAGATAGCTATGGCTACACCTTC
TRBV7-9	TRBJ1-1	-	-	CASSLGFTEAFF	TGTGCCAGCAGCCTAGGGTTTACTGAAGCTTTCTTT
TRBV9	TRBJ1-2	-	TRBD1	CASSPDLMGQGGGYTF	TGTGCCAGCAGCCCCGATCTTATGGGGCAGGGGGGCGGCTACACCTTC
TRBV30	TRBJ2-2	-	-	CAWTVLQYAGELFF	TGTGCCTGGACCGTCCTACAATACGCCGGGGAGCTGTTTTTT
TRBV3-1/TRBV3-2	TRBJ2-2	-	-	CASSQVFGARDTGELFF	TGTGCCAGCAGCCAAGTTTTCGGGGCTCGGGACACCGGGGAGCTGTTTTTT
TRBV3-1/TRBV3-2	TRBJ2-7	-	-	CASSTKSIAGLYEQYF	TGTGCCAGCAGCACCAAGTCCATCGCGGGGCTCTACGAGCAGTACTTC
TRBV6-4	TRBJ2-7	once	TRBD2	CASSDTGGGEQYF	TGTGCCAGCAGTGACACGGGGGGTGGCGAGCAGTACTTC
TRBV20-1	TRBJ1-2	few	-	CSASRQGNNYGYTF	TGCAGTGCTAGTCGTCAGGGAAATAACTATGGCTACACCTTC
TRBV6-2/TRBV6-3	TRBJ2-1	-	-	CASSTDWNNEQFF	TGTGCCAGCAGCACAGACTGGAACAATGAGCAGTTCTTC
TRBV6-5	TRBJ1-6	-	-	CASSYFSQGDSPLHF	TGTGCCAGCAGTTACTTCAGTCAAGGTGATTCACCCCTCCACTTT
TRBV24-1	TRBJ2-1	-	TRBD2	CATSDLTSGRYEQFF	TGTGCCACCAGTGATTTGACTAGCGGGAGATATGAGCAGTTCTTC
TRBV10-3	TRBJ2-1	-	-	CAISETPDQNEQFF	TGTGCCATCAGTGAGACTCCGGACCAAAATGAGCAGTTCTTC
TRBV5-6	TRBJ1-1	-	-	CASRFTGSTEAFF	TGTGCCAGCAGGTTTACAGGGTCAACTGAAGCTTTCTTT
TRBV7-9	TRBJ1-3	-	-	CASSLGRSAGNTIYF	TGTGCCAGCAGCTTAGGCCGATCAGCGGGAAACACCATATATTTT
TRBV6-5	TRBJ1-1	-	-	CASTRSGEAFF	TGTGCCAGCACCCGCAGTGGGGAAGCTTTCTTT
TRBV30	TRBJ1-4	-	-	CATMVREKLFF	TGTGCCACTATGGTTAGGGAAAAACTGTTTTTT
TRBV5-8	TRBJ1-3	once	-	CASSEIQGGNTIYF	TGTGCCAGCAGCGAAATACAGGGAGGAAACACCATATATTTT
TRBV5-1	TRBJ1-1	-	-	CASSLGGGLGTEAFF	TGCGCCAGCAGCTTGGGTGGGGGGCTCGGCACTGAAGCTTTCTTT
TRBV30	TRBJ1-2	-	-	CAWSGSAEGYYGYTF	TGTGCCTGGAGTGGGTCGGCGGAGGGGTATTATGGCTACACCTTC
TRBV7-3	TRBJ1-2	-	TRBD1	CASSPWGTGGDGYTF	TGTGCCAGCAGCCCATGGGGGACAGGGGGAGATGGCTACACCTTC
TRBV5-1	TRBJ2-1	-	TRBD2	CASSLSAGGPSDEQFF	TGCGCCAGCAGCCTTTCAGCGGGGGGACCCTCGGATGAGCAGTTCTTC
TRBV2	TRBJ1-4	-	-	CASSATGLGSGEKLFF	TGTGCCAGCAGCGCAACGGGTCTTGGGTCTGGTGAAAAACTGTTTTTT
TRBV18	TRBJ2-2	-	-	CASSPTQNTGELFF	TGTGCCAGCTCACCAACACAGAACACCGGGGAGCTGTTTTTT
TRBV7-3	TRBJ2-2	-	TRBD2	CASSSPGLAGELFF	TGTGCCAGCAGCTCCCCCGGACTAGCCGGGGAGCTGTTTTTT
TRBV4-3	TRBJ2-3	-	TRBD1	CASSPDRETDTQYF	TGCGCCAGCAGCCCCGACAGGGAAACAGATACGCAGTATTTT
TRBV27	TRBJ1-6	-	-	CASSFRDYSPLHF	TGTGCCAGCAGTTTCCGCGACTATTCACCCCTCCACTTT
TRBV7-9	TRBJ2-3	-	-	CASSLTSGGPITDTQYF	TGTGCCAGCAGCTTAACTTCCGGGGGGCCGATCACAGATACGCAGTATTTT